This record looks at one TCR beta chain sequence and its context. This sample was taken from a study of technical replicates of blood from several donors. The repertoire was sequenced with immunoSEQ multiplex PCR; TCRdb's copy has only in-frame clones and lacks some. The repertoire holds about 82,000 clones, 94% seen once, with approximately 0.41% in the top ten. The specimen sequenced was T cells isolated from PBMCs. This receptor was taken from a human donor in good health.

The chain's CDR3 is CASSQVDSLSSYNEQFF. The CDR3 coding sequence is TGTGCCAGCAGCCAAGTAGACTCCCTGAGCTCCTACAATGAGCAGTTCTTC. This chain links TRBV14 with TRBJ2-1, with no clear D. The CDR3 is 17 residues long. The V gene lost 1 base and the J gene lost 0 bases, with 13 bases spanning the gap. Per the germline V gene, CDR1 is SGHDN and CDR2 is FVKESK.